These 24 T cell receptor beta chains came from one sample sequenced in a study of identical twins. TCRdb redid the calling of the 5' RACE reads with MiXCR, one entry per CDR3 protein. The table has approximately 630,000 distinct CDR3 sequences, around 7.5% seen once; the top ten hold less than 2%. This sample was shared with a second study, whose subject was yellow fever vaccine responses in identical twins.

What was sequenced was PBMCs. The receptors shown here come from a woman aged 18-30 years in good health.

The chain is built from TRBV29-1 and TRBJ2-5; 10 nucleotides agree with TRBD1. This CDR3 is built from 15 residues. Germline V lookup: CDR1 SQVTM, CDR2 ANQGSEA. Trimming removed 0 bases from V and 8 bases from J; junction bases left unmatched: 9. The CDR3, as DNA: TGCAGCGTTGAAGATCTTCAGGACAGGGGGGGCACCCAGTACTTC. Protein product: CSVEDLQDRGGTQYF.

There are many counts of this clonotype. V gene TRBV27 combines with J gene TRBJ2-3; no definite D call. CDR1 is MNHEY and CDR2 is SMNVEV in the germline V gene (reference sequence). The CDR3 is 12 amino acids. The ends were cut back, 2 bases at V and 5 bases at J, with 5 bases in the middle. The CDR3 coding sequence is TGTGCCAGCAGTTTACGTCGAGATACGCAGTATTTT. Amino acid sequence: CASSLRRDTQYF.

The rearrangement joins TRBV7-3 to TRBJ2-1; D is perhaps TRBD1 or TRBD2 (6 bases each). The CDR3 is made up of 22 amino acids. V was trimmed by 1 base and J by 5 bases, leaving 33 bases between them. Per germline, CDR1 SGHTA and CDR2 FQGTGA. CDR3 sequence (DNA): TGTGCCAGCAGCTTAATCTTCCCGGGGGCGAGGACTCCGCTATACCGTAACAATGAGCAGTTCTTC. This translates into CASSLIFPGARTPLYRNNEQFF.

This sequence joins TRBV5-1 and TRBJ2-3; the D call may be TRBD1 or TRBD2 (5 bases each). Germline V gene data show CDR1 as SGHRS and CDR2 as YFSETQ. V was trimmed by 4 bases and J by 2 bases, leaving 14 bases between them. CDR3 length: 15 residues. The DNA for the CDR3 is TGCGCCAGCAGCGCCCGGGACCAACTCACAGATACGCAGTATTTT. This gives the protein CASSARDQLTDTQYF.

There are many counts of this clonotype. The J gene is TRBJ1-1, the V gene TRBV5-1; no clear D. V dropped 0 bases and J dropped 1 base, with 10 bases sitting between them. There are 15 residues in the CDR3. CDR1 and CDR2 from the germline V gene are SGHRS and YFSETQ. CDR3 sequence (DNA): TGCGCCAGCAGCTTGGAGCTACAGAAGAACACTGAAGCTTTCTTT. Protein product: CASSLELQKNTEAFF.

This clonotype has a count of ten or more. The chain recombines TRBV24-1 with TRBJ2-1, with a weak D call TRBD2 (5 bases). Per germline, CDR1 KGHDR and CDR2 SFDVKD. This CDR3 is built from 13 residues. V gave up 3 bases and J gave up 8 bases, with 10 bases separating them. CDR3 in DNA: TGTGCCACCAGTGATACTAGTCCCCATGAGCAGTTCTTC. Translated, it gives CATSDTSPHEQFF.

This clonotype was found a few times. The J gene is TRBJ2-1, the V gene TRBV24-1; D perhaps matches TRBD2 (6 bases). CDR3 length: 19 residues. Germline CDR1 KGHDR, CDR2 SFDVKD. V was pared by 5 bases and J by 4 bases, with 26 bases between. The CDR3 loop reads CATSGGAWGTSAGYNEQFF. DNA for the CDR3: TGTGCCACCAGTGGCGGGGCTTGGGGTACTAGTGCCGGGTACAATGAGCAGTTCTTC.

The rearrangement joins TRBV7-6 to TRBJ2-6; D is unresolved. Germline assignment: CDR1 SGHVS and CDR2 FNYEAQ. Deletions cut 3 bases from V and 2 bases from J, with 8 bases between. CDR3 length equals 15 residues. This CDR3 is CASSFSKAGANVLTF. For the CDR3, the DNA is TGTGCCAGCAGCTTCTCCAAAGCTGGGGCCAACGTCCTGACTTTC.

This clonotype has at least ten counts. This sequence joins TRBV28 and TRBJ2-1, with D tentatively TRBD1 (6 bases). The germline V gene has CDR1 MDHEN and CDR2 SYDVKM. Trimming pared 2 bases from V and 8 bases from J, leaving 10 bases between. The CDR3 totals 13 residues. CDR3 residues: CASSLPGDYEQFF. The CDR3 coding sequence is TGTGCCAGCAGTTTACCAGGGGATTATGAGCAGTTCTTC.

This clonotype was found many times. The chain carries TRBV12-3 or TRBV12-4 and TRBJ1-1; D might be TRBD1 (6 bases). V lost 1 base, J lost 1 base, and 16 bases lay in between. The CDR3 covers 17 residues. This chain's CDR3 is CASSLEGGGGPNTEAFF. DNA of the CDR3: TGTGCCAGCAGTTTAGAGGGGGGCGGGGGACCGAACACTGAAGCTTTCTTT.

This clonotype was seen more than once but under ten times. The chain joins TRBV2 to TRBJ2-3; 7 nucleotides line up with TRBD1. Losses at the gene ends were 7 bases for V and 2 bases for J; bases not matched to a gene: 12. In germline, CDR1 is SNHLY, CDR2 FYNNEI. CDR3 length equals 16 residues. The CDR3 DNA is TGTGCCAGCATTCCCTCCCGGGACAGCTACACAGATACGCAGTATTTT. As protein: CASIPSRDSYTDTQYF. Complete variable domain (other parts from reference TRBV2 and TRBJ2-3): EPEVTQTPSHQVTQMGQEVILRCVPISNHLYFYWYRQILGQKVEFLVSFYNNEISEKSEIFDDQFSVERPDGSNFTLKIRSTKLEDSAMYFCASIPSRDSYTDTQYFGPGTRLTVL.

This clonotype was found a few times. The V call is TRBV29-1, the J call TRBJ2-3; D gene uncertain. The CDR3 is 12 residues long. Germline loops: CDR1 SQVTM, CDR2 ANQGSEA. The CDR3 spells CRAGRETDTQYF. In DNA, the CDR3 is TGCAGAGCCGGACGAGAGACAGATACGCAGTATTTT.

This clonotype was seen ten or more times. The J gene is TRBJ2-1, the V gene TRBV6-1; TRBD2 matches 9 bases. CDR1 and CDR2 from the germline V gene are MNHNS and SASEGT. With V trimmed by 6 bases and J by 4 bases, 7 bases remained unmatched. This CDR3 region has 15 residues. The CDR3 is CASSTSGPTYNEQFF. CDR3 nucleotide sequence: TGTGCCAGCAGCACTAGCGGGCCAACTTACAATGAGCAGTTCTTC.

This clonotype was recorded at least ten times. The chain combines TRBV3-1 with TRBJ1-1, with a weak D call TRBD1 (6 bases). This CDR3 has 18 residues. V was trimmed by 1 base and J by 0 bases, leaving 18 bases between them. Looked up from germline, CDR1 is LGHDT and CDR2 is YNNKEL (reference sequence). Here the CDR3 DNA reads TGTGCCAGCAGCCAAGTGGGTCAGGGGACCCCCATGAACACTGAAGCTTTCTTT. Translation gives CASSQVGQGTPMNTEAFF.

The chain is built from TRBV20-1 and TRBJ2-3; TRBD2 matches 13 bases. V lost 1 base to trimming and J lost 4 bases; unmatched junction nucleotides: 11. Germline CDR1 reads DFQATT; CDR2 reads SNEGSKA (reference sequence). The CDR3 is 18 amino acids. CDR3 region: CSARVEGTSGVGADTQYF. The CDR3 coding sequence is TGCAGTGCTAGAGTAGAGGGGACTAGCGGGGTTGGCGCAGATACGCAGTATTTT.

This clonotype appeared many times. The chain employs TRBV27 and TRBJ2-7; no clear D gene. Germline V gene data show CDR1 as MNHEY and CDR2 as SMNVEV (reference sequence). V dropped 4 bases and J dropped 0 bases, with 16 bases sitting between them. The CDR3 has 16 amino acids. CDR3 region: CASSSLTAYASYEQYF. As DNA, the CDR3 is TGTGCCAGCAGTTCCCTGACTGCTTACGCCTCCTACGAGCAGTACTTC.

The rearrangement uses TRBV5-1 and TRBJ2-2; perhaps TRBD1 as D (6 bases). Deletions cut 3 bases from V and 1 base from J, with 13 bases between. The CDR3 contains 16 residues. CDR1 SGHRS and CDR2 YFSETQ come from the germline V gene. For the CDR3, the DNA is TGCGCCAGCAGCTACCCGTACAGGGAGAACACCGGGGAGCTGTTTTTT. It encodes CASSYPYRENTGELFF.

This clonotype came up a few times. Written as DNA, the CDR3 is TGTGCCACCAGCCGTAGGGGGCTAGCGATTCAAGAGACCCAGTACTTC. Encoded protein: CATSRRGLAIQETQYF. The J gene is TRBJ2-5, the V gene TRBV15; D is perhaps TRBD1 (7 bases). Between the trimmed V and J ends, which lost 5 bases and 2 bases, there was a span of 18 bases. CDR1 LNHNV and CDR2 YYDKDF come from the germline V gene (reference sequence). This CDR3 spans 16 amino acids.

This clonotype was detected ten times or more. This sequence joins TRBV6-1 and TRBJ2-2; a weak D match, TRBD2 (6 bases). The V gene's germline CDR1 is MNHNS and CDR2 SASEGT. There are 14 residues in the CDR3. Deletions cut 5 bases from V and 3 bases from J, with 10 bases between. Here the CDR3 DNA reads TGTGCCAGCAGTACGGGAGCCGACACCGGGGAGCTGTTTTTT. Translating gives CASSTGADTGELFF.

In this sample, this clonotype turned up a few times. J is TRBJ2-1 and V is TRBV11-2, with D tentatively TRBD2 (5 bases). The CDR3 is 16 amino acids. Trimming took off 8 bases at V and 0 bases at J, with 17 bases between the two ends. Germline-derived CDR1 and CDR2 are SGHAT and FQNNGV. The CDR3 region is CASGLDRGPSYNEQFF. Written as DNA, the CDR3 is TGTGCCAGCGGCCTGGACCGGGGTCCCTCCTACAATGAGCAGTTCTTC.

The J gene is TRBJ2-7, the V gene TRBV10-3; D is perhaps TRBD1 (6 bases). The CDR3 contains 18 residues. Germline CDR1 reads ENHRY; CDR2 reads SYGVKD. V lost 0 bases and J 5 bases, leaving 23 bases between the germline ends. The CDR3 here is CAISESVLGQKRYNEQYV. In DNA form, the CDR3 reads TGTGCCATCAGTGAGTCGGTTTTAGGACAGAAAAGATATAACGAGCAGTACGTC.

This clonotype was counted at least ten times. J is TRBJ1-5 and V is TRBV20-1; perhaps TRBD1 as D (5 bases). Germline assignment: CDR1 DFQATT and CDR2 SNEGSKA (reference sequence). The CDR3 consists of 16 residues. V dropped 3 bases and J dropped 2 bases, with 17 bases sitting between them. CDR3: CSASLAGRGGNQPQHF. Written as DNA, the CDR3 is TGCAGTGCTAGTCTTGCAGGGAGGGGAGGCAATCAGCCCCAGCATTTT.

A remark on this clonotype: A read error may be the cause here, since a much bigger clone is one base away. The CDR3 DNA reads TGTGCCAGCTGCCCCACCACATTTACGACCGTAGCCTACGAGCAGTACTTC. Its protein is CASCPTTFTTVAYEQYF. The chain carries TRBV12-3 or TRBV12-4 and TRBJ2-7; D uncertain. Trimming left V 8 bases short and J 2 bases short, with 25 bases between. This CDR3 is 17 amino acids long.

V and J are TRBV11-2 and TRBJ2-4; 10 bases align to TRBD2. V lost 4 bases to trimming and J lost 6 bases; unmatched junction nucleotides: 6. Germline CDR1 SGHAT, CDR2 FQNNGV. The CDR3 has 15 amino acids. The CDR3 is CASSYSGTSVNIQYF. In DNA, the CDR3 is TGTGCCAGCAGCTACTCCGGGACTAGCGTAAACATTCAGTACTTC.